The entry below describes one T cell receptor (beta chain). The record originates from a study of CD8 T cells in Susac syndrome. Study-level background: Blood was drawn from Susac syndrome patients while they were therapy-naive, on corticosteroids, or on intravenous immunoglobulin alone.

Random hexamers were used to reverse transcribe an amount of roughly 0.45 to 1 ug RNA. Multiplex PCR with immunoSEQ amplified the TCR beta CDR3 across 54 Vbeta and 13 Jbeta. TCRdb fed the immunoSEQ multiplex PCR reads into MiXCR, producing one record per CDR3 protein. The sample has around 150,000 distinct CDR3 sequences; just under 95% are singletons. J lost 4 bases, V lost 4 bases, and 6 bases had no gene match. The V gene's germline CDR1 is SGHTA and CDR2 FQGNSA. The CDR3 covers 15 residues. Sequenced sample: CD4+ T cells from PBMCs. This rearrangement joins TRBV7-2 to TRBJ2-1; 8 bases match TRBD2. This receptor was obtained from a human donor with Susac syndrome. CDR3 sequence reads: CASSSAGTRYNEQFF. Written as DNA, the CDR3 is TGTGCCAGCAGCTCAGCCGGGACTAGATACAATGAGCAGTTCTTC.